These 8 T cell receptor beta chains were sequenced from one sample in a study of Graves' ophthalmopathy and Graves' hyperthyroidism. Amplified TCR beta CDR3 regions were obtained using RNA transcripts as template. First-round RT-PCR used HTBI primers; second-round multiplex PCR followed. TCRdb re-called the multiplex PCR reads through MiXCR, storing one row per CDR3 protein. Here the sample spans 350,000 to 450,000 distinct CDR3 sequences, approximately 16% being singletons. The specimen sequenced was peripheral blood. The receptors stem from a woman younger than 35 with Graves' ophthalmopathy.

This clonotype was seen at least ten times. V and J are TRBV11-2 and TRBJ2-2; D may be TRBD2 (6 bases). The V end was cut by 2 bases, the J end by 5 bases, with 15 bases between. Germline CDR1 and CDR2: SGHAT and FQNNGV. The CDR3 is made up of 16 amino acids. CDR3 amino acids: CASSLSAAAGTGELFF. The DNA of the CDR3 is TGTGCCAGCAGCTTATCTGCGGCGGCGGGAACCGGGGAGCTGTTTTTT.

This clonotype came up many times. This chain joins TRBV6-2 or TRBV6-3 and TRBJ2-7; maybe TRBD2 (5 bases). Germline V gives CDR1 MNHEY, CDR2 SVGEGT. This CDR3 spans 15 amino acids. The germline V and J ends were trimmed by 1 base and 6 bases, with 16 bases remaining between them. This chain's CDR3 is CASSYFPYISVEQYF. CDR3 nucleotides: TGTGCCAGCAGTTACTTCCCCTACATTAGCGTCGAGCAGTACTTC.

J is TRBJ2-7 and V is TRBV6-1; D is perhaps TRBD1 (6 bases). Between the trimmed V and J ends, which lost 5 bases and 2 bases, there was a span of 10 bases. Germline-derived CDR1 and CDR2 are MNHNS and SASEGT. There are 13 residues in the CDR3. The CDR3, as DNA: TGTGCCAGCAGTAAGGACAGCCCCTACGAGCAGTACTTC. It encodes CASSKDSPYEQYF.

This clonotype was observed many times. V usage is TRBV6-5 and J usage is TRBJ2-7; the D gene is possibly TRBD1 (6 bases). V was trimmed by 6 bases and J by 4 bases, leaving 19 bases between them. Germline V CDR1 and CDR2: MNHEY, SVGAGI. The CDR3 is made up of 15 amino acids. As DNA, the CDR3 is TGTGCCAGCAGGTCCCCCGCCAGACAGGCATACGAGCAGTACTTC. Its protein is CASRSPARQAYEQYF.

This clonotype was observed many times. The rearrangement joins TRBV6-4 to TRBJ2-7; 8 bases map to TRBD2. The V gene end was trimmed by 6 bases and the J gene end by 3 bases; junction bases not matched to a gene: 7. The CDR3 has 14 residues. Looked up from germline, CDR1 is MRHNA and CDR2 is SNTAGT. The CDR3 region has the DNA TGTGCCAGCAGCCCCGGGGGGGAAGGCTACGAGCAGTACTTC. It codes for CASSPGGEGYEQYF.

CDR3 amino acids: CASSQALGTEAFF. CDR3 sequence (DNA): TGTGCCAGCAGTCAGGCGTTGGGAACTGAAGCTTTCTTT. The chain combines TRBV2 with TRBJ1-1; D not resolved. CDR1 and CDR2 (germline): SNHLY, FYNNEI. The CDR3 sequence is 13 residues long. Trimming stripped 5 bases from V and 5 bases from J, with 12 bases between. The variable domain in full, completed from reference TRBV2 and TRBJ1-1, reads EPEVTQTPSHQVTQMGQEVILRCVPISNHLYFYWYRQILGQKVEFLVSFYNNEISEKSEIFDDQFSVERPDGSNFTLKIRSTKLEDSAMYFCASSQALGTEAFFGQGTRLTVV.

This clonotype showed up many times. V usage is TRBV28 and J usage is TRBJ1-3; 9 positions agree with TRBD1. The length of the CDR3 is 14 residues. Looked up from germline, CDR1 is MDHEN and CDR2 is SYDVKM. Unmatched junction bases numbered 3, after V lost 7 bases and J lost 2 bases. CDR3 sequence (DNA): TGTGCCAGCATGACAGGGGGTCCTGGAAACACCATATATTTT. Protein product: CASMTGGPGNTIYF.

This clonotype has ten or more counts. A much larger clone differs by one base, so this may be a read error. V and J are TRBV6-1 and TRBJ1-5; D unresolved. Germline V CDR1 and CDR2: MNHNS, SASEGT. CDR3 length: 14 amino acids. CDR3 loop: CASSVNYSNQSQHF. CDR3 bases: TGTGCCAGCAGCGTTAACTATAGCAATCAGTCCCAGCATTTT.